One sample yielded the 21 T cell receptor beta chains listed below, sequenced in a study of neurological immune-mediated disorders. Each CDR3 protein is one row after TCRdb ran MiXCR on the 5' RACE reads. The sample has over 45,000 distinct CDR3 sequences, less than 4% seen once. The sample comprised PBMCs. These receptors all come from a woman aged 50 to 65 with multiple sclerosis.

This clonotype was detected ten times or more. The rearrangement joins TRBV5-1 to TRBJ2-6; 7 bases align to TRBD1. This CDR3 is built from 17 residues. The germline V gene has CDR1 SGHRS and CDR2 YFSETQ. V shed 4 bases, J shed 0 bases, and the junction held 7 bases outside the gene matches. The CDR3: CASSPSTGASGANVLTF. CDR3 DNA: TGCGCCAGCAGCCCGTCAACAGGGGCCTCTGGGGCCAACGTCCTGACTTTC.

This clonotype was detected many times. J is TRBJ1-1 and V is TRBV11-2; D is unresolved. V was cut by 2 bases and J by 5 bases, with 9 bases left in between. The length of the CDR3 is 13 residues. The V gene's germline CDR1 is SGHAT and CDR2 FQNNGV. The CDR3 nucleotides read TGTGCCAGCAGCTTATTGAGGTGGACTGAAGCTTTCTTT. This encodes CASSLLRWTEAFF.

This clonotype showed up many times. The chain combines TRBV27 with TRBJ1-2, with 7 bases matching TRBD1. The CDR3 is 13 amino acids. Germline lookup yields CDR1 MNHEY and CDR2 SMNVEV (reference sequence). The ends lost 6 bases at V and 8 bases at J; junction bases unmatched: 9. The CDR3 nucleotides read TGTGCCAGCAGGCAGACAGGGAGTCGGGGCTACACCTTC. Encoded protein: CASRQTGSRGYTF.

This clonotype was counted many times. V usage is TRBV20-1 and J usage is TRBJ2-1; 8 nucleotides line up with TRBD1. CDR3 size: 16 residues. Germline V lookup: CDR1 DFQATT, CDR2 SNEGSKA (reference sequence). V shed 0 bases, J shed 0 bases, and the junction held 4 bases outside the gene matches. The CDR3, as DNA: TGCAGTGCTAGAGACCTGGACAGGGTCTCCTACAATGAGCAGTTCTTC. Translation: CSARDLDRVSYNEQFF.

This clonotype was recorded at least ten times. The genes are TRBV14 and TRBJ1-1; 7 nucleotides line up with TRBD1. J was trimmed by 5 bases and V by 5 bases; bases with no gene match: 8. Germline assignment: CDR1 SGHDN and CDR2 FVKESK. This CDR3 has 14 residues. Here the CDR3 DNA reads TGTGCCAGCAGCACTAACAGGGGTGCTACTGAAGCTTTCTTT. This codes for CASSTNRGATEAFF.

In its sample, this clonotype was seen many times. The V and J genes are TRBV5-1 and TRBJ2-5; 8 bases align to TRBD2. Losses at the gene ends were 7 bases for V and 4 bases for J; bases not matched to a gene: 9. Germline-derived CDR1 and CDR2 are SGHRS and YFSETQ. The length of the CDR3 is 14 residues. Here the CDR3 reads CASRLGRGIETQYF. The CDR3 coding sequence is TGCGCCAGCCGGCTCGGGAGGGGTATAGAGACCCAGTACTTC.

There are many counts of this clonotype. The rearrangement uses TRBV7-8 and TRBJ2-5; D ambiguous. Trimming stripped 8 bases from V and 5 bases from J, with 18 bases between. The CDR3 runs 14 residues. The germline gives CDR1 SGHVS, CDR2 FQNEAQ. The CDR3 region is CASYPVSRVETQYF. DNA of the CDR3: TGTGCCAGCTACCCCGTTTCAAGGGTGGAGACCCAGTACTTC.

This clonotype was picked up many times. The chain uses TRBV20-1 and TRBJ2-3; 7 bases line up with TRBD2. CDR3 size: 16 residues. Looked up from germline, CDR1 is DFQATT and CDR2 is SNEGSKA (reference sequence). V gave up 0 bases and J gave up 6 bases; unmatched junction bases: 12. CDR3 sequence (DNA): TGCAGTGCTAGAGATGGCGGGGAGGGGCCGACGGATACGCAGTATTTT. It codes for CSARDGGEGPTDTQYF.

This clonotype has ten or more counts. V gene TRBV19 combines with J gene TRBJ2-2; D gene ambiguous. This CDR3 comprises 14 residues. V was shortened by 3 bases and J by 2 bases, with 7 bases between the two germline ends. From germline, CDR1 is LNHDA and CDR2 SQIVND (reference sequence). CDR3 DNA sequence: TGTGCCAGTAGTATCTCCCGTAACACCGGGGAGCTGTTTTTT. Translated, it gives CASSISRNTGELFF. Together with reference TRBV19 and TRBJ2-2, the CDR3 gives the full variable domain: DGGITQSPKYLFRKEGQNVTLSCEQNLNHDAMYWYRQDPGQGLRLIYYSQIVNDFQKGDIAEGYSVSREKKESFPLTVTSAQKNPTAFYLCASSISRNTGELFFGEGSRLTVL.

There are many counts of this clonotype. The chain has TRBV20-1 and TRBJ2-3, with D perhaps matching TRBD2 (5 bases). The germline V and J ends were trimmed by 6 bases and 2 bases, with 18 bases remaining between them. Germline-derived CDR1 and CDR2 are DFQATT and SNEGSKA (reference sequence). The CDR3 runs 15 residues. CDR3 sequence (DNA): TGCAGTGCCGACGGCGGGCTAGCAGACACAGATACGCAGTATTTT. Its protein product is CSADGGLADTDTQYF.

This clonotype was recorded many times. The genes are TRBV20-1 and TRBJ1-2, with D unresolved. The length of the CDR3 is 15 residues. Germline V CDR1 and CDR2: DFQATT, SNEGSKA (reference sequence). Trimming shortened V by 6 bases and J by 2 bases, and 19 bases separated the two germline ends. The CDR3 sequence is CSAPLELWPNYGYTF. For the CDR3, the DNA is TGCAGTGCCCCCTTAGAGTTGTGGCCGAACTATGGCTACACCTTC.

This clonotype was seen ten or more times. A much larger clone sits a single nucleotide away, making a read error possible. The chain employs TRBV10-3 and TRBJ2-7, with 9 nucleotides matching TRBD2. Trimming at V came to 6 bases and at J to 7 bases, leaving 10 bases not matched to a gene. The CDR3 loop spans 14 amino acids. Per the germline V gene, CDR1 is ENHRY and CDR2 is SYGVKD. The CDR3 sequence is CAISAGLAGEEQYF. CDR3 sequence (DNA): TGTGCCATCAGCGCGGGACTAGCTGGTGAAGAGCAGTACTTC.

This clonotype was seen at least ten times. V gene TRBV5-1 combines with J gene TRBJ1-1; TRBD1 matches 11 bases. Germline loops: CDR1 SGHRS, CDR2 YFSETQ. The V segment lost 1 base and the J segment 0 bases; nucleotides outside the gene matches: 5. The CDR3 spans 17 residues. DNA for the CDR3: TGCGCCAGCAGCTTGTTAGGACAGGGGGCAATGAACACTGAAGCTTTCTTT. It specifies CASSLLGQGAMNTEAFF.

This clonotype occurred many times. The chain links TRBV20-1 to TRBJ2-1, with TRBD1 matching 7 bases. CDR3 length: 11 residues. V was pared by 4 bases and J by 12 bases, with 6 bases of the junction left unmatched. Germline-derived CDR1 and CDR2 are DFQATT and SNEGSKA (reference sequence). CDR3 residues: CSAKRTGTQFF. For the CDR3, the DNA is TGCAGTGCTAAACGGACAGGTACGCAGTTCTTC.

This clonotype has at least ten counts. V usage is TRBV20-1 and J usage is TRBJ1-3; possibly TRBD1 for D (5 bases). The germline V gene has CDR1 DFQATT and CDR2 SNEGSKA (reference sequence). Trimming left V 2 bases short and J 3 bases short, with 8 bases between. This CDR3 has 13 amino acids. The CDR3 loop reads CSARRGNGNTIYF. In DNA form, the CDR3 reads TGCAGTGCTAGAAGGGGTAATGGAAACACCATATATTTT.

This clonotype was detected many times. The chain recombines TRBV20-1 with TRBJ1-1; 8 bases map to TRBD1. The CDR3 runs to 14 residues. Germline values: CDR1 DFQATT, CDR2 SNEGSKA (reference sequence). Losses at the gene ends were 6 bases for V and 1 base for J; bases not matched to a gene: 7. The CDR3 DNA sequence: TGCAGTGCCCCGAGACAGGGGACGAACACTGAAGCTTTCTTT. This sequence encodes CSAPRQGTNTEAFF.

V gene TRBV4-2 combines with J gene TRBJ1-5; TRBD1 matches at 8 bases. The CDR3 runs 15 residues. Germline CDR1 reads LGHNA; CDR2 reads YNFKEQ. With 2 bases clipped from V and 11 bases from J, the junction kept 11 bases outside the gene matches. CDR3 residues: CASSQLTGAGSAQHF. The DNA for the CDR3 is TGTGCCAGCAGCCAACTGACAGGGGCGGGATCGGCCCAGCATTTT.

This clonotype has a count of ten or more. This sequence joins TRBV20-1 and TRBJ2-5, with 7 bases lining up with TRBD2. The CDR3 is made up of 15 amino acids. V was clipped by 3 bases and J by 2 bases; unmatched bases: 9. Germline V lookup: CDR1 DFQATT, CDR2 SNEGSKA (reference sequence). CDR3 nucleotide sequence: TGCAGTGCTAGCGGGCGGGAGTGGGTACAAGAGACCCAGTACTTC. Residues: CSASGREWVQETQYF.

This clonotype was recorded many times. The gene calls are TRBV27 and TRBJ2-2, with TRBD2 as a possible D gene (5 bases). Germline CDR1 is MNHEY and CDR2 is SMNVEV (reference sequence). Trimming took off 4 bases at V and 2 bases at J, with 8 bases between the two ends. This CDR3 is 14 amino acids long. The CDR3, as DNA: TGTGCCAGCAGTTCGCGGACTAACACCGGGGAGCTGTTTTTT. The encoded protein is CASSSRTNTGELFF.

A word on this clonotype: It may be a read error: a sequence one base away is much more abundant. CDR3 region: CASRDRDNSPLNF. In nucleotides, the CDR3 is TGCGCCAGCCGGGACAGGGATAATTCACCCCTCAACTTT. The rearrangement links TRBV5-1 to TRBJ1-6; 9 nucleotides align to TRBD1. Germline CDR1 reads SGHRS; CDR2 reads YFSETQ. The CDR3 runs to 13 residues.

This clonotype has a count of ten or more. The CDR3 region has the DNA TGCAGTGCTAGGCCATCCGGCGGGCTAGCGGGAGCCGATGAGCAGTTCTTC. Protein sequence: CSARPSGGLAGADEQFF. The chain couples TRBV20-1 to TRBJ2-1; 10 bases match TRBD2. Looked up from germline, CDR1 is DFQATT and CDR2 is SNEGSKA (reference sequence). V was clipped by 3 bases and J by 8 bases; unmatched bases: 16. The CDR3 sequence is 17 residues long.